This T cell receptor beta chain was found in a study of blood T cell repertoires in COVID-19. Per the study methods: How many nucleated cells were present was estimated from reference gene primer amplification. Generated by immunoSEQ multiplex PCR, the TCRdb table keeps only in-frame clones and is missing some. V and J calls plus clone size are reproduced from that table; the DNA served to infer D and trimming. The table has approximately 150,000 clones, around 89% seen once. This CDR3 has 18 amino acids. Looked up from germline, CDR1 is SNHLY and CDR2 is FYNNEI. V gave up 6 bases and J gave up 0 bases; unmatched junction bases: 14.

This receptor was taken from a man in his forties or fifties with active or convalescent COVID-19. The sample consisted of peripheral blood. The J gene is TRBJ2-3, the V gene TRBV2; 8 nucleotides agree with TRBD1. The CDR3 loop is CASSTRAGQGPSTDTQYF. The CDR3 DNA sequence: TGTGCCAGCAGCACCCGCGCAGGACAGGGACCCAGCACAGATACGCAGTATTTT.